Listed here are 2 T cell receptor beta chains from one sample, sequenced in a study of blood T cell repertoires in COVID-19. Here immunoSEQ multiplex PCR was the method, and the copy in TCRdb shows in-frame clones only, minus some. The profile covers around 100,000 clones, with 70% to 90% appearing a single time and 13% taken by the ten largest. What was sequenced was peripheral blood. All receptors derive from a man in his fifties or sixties with active or convalescent COVID-19.

This clone was detected only a few times. V is TRBV25-1 and J is TRBJ1-2; D possibly corresponds to TRBD1 (6 bases). V was pared by 2 bases and J by 6 bases, with 10 bases between. The CDR3 spans 13 residues. Per germline, CDR1 MGHDK and CDR2 SYGVNS. In nucleotides, the CDR3 is TGTGCCAGCAGTGAAACAGGGTTGCATGGCTACACCTTC. As protein: CASSETGLHGYTF.

This clone was counted only a few times. J is TRBJ2-1 and V is TRBV2, with D possibly being TRBD2 (5 bases). Trimming took 4 bases from V and 1 from J, leaving 14 bases between them. Per germline, CDR1 SNHLY and CDR2 FYNNEI. This CDR3 has 16 residues. The CDR3, as DNA: TGTGCCAGCAGTGTTCGCCGAGAGCGGTCCTACAATGAGCAGTTCTTC. This codes for CASSVRRERSYNEQFF.